This T cell receptor beta chain was observed in a study of shared clonotypes between healthy human individuals. Study as a whole: Aged between 18 and 49, the donors were a couple of women and three men.

The method was immunoSEQ multiplex PCR; TCRdb's version includes in-frame clones alone and lacks a portion of them. The sample has roughly 2.2 million clones, roughly 92% seen once. Trimming cost V 6 bases and J 14 bases, with 21 bases left between them. The length of the CDR3 is 13 residues. CDR1 SGHDT and CDR2 YYEEEE come from the germline V gene. CD45RA-negative memory and CD45RA+ naive subsets were split from the CD4+ cells. Comments on this clone: No antigen is known for it.

Study-wide points: Blood was the sole source, and tissue repertoires probably differ. Unshared clonotypes carried lower generation probabilities than those common to all four donors.

This TCR was recovered from a man aged 18-30 years in good health. Some clones in this sample may be carry-over from other donors' samples. Sequencing input: naive CD4+ T cells from PBMCs. Sample subset: CD45RA+ positively selected. This chain uses TRBV5-6 with TRBJ2-1, with D perhaps TRBD2 (6 bases). This chain's CDR3 is CASTQYYPEREFF. CDR3 sequence (DNA): TGTGCCAGCACCCAGTACTATCCGGAGCGGGAGTTCTTC.